Detailed here is one TCR beta chain. 5' RACE that incorporated UMI labels was used to prepare the TRB cDNA libraries. TCRdb re-called the 5' RACE reads and gives one entry per CDR3 protein, without DNA. In total, the table holds 43,000 or so distinct CDR3 sequences. This record comes from a study of CXCR3-negative and CXCR3-positive naive CD8 T cells. The CDR3 has 16 amino acids. Looked up from germline, CDR1 is LGHNA and CDR2 is YSLEER. The sample consisted of memory CD8+ T cells from blood. The clonotype comes from a human donor in good health. Some clones in this sample may be carry-over from other donors' samples. The rearrangement links TRBV4-3 to TRBJ2-1; there is no DNA to check the TCRdb D call of TRBD1. The CDR3 protein is CASSQTGGTGGSEQFF.